These T cell receptor beta chains were read from a single sample in a study of blood T cell repertoires in COVID-19. TCRdb keeps only in-frame clones here, not all; method: immunoSEQ multiplex PCR. The sample has about 150,000 clones; 65% to 85% are singletons. The specimen was peripheral blood. These receptor sequences come from a man in his forties or fifties with active or convalescent COVID-19. CDR3s leave out the opening cysteine and the closing phenylalanine or tryptophan. Clone size appears in some rows only: once, few, many, or a class for an expanded clone.

>NA|TRBJ1-2|TRBV14
ASSLAQGLGDYT
>NA|TRBJ2-7|TRBV14
ASSPQGAGSYEQY
>NA|TRBJ1-4|TRBV6-6
ASSGTANNEKLF
>once|TRBJ1-1|TRBV2
ASSPLGGKGAEAF
>NA|TRBJ1-4|TRBV28
ASSLTGFATNEKLF
>NA|TRBJ2-7|TRBV5-1
ASSLQGLVNEQY
>NA|TRBJ1-1|TRBV25-1
ASSSPGGAAEAF
>NA|TRBJ2-3|TRBV7-9
ASSSPTSGGTDTQY
>NA|TRBJ2-7|TRBV6-2/TRBV6-3
ASSYSGLLEQY
>NA|TRBJ1-6|TRBV29-1
SVGTGGNSPLH
>NA|TRBJ1-1|TRBV15
ATSRTGGLLTEAF
>NA|TRBJ1-5|TRBV6-4
ASSDSANQPQH
>NA|TRBJ2-7|TRBV3-1/TRBV3-2
ASSPTSSPYEQY
>once|TRBJ2-7|TRBV7-3
ASSAGLAGPYEQY
>NA|TRBJ2-3|TRBV28
ASSLRLASSTDTQY
>NA|TRBJ2-7|TRBV11-3
ASSTDYGYEQY
>NA|TRBJ1-2|TRBV2
ASSESSTYGYT
>NA|TRBJ1-2|TRBV11-2
ASSSMGLVDYGYT
>NA|TRBJ2-1|TRBV30
AWSVHVGGGEQF
>NA|TRBJ2-3|TRBV3-1/TRBV3-2
ASSHLAGGLDTQY
>NA|TRBJ2-3|TRBV27
ASSPRVGGVRTDTQY
>few|TRBJ2-7|TRBV7-2
ASSLGGTSEQY
>few|TRBJ2-7|TRBV24-1
ATSSASSYEQY
>NA|TRBJ1-1|TRBV28
ASSPPRGPTEAF
>medium-sized|TRBJ2-5|TRBV14
ASSQDWAGQVGGTQY
>NA|TRBJ2-5|TRBV12-3/TRBV12-4
ASSSRVRTQY
>NA|TRBJ1-2|TRBV6-5
ASRSRDRDGYT
>NA|TRBJ2-3|TRBV12-3/TRBV12-4
ATGLGGDTQY
>NA|TRBJ2-2|TRBV11-3
ASSRRVGGPGNTGELF
>NA|TRBJ1-6|TRBV13
ASSLGKQISPLH
>NA|TRBJ2-7|TRBV27
ASSLGAGLGGYEQY
>NA|TRBJ2-1|TRBV4-1
ASSQVRLVTYNEQF
>many|TRBJ2-7|TRBV6-1
ASSGGLAGAVKNYEQY
>few|TRBJ2-3|TRBV28
ASSPLSGSTDTQY
>NA|TRBJ2-3|TRBV7-9
ASSLGGPRSTDTQY
>NA|TRBJ2-7|TRBV11-2
ASSHNYEQY
>NA|TRBJ2-3|TRBV19
ASSIGRAKKGTDTQY